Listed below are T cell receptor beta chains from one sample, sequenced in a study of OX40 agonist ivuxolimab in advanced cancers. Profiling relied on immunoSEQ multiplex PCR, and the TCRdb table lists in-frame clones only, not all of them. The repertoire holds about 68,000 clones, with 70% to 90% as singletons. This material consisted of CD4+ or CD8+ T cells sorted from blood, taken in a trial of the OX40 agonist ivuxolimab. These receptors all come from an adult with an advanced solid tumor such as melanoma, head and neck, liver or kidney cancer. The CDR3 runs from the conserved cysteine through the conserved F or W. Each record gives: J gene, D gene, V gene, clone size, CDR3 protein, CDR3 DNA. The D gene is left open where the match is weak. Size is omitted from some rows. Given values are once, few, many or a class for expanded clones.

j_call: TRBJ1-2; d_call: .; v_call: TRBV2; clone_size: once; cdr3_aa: CASSEFMYGYTF; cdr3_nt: TGTGCCAGCAGTGAATTTATGTATGGCTACACCTTC
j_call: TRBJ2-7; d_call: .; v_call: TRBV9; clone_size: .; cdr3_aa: CASSVASAASYEQYF; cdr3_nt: TGTGCCAGCAGCGTAGCCTCCGCAGCCTCCTACGAGCAGTACTTC
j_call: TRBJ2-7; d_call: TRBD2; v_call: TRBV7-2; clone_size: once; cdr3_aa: CASSLTSGAYYEQYF; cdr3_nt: TGTGCCAGCAGCTTGACTAGCGGGGCCTACTACGAGCAGTACTTC
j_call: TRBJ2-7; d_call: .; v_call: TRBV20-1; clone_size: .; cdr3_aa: CSASSGYEQYF; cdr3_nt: TGCAGTGCTAGTAGTGGCTACGAGCAGTACTTC
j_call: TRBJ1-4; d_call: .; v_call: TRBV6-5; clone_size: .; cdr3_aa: CASRAGDYNEKLFF; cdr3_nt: TGTGCCAGCAGGGCAGGGGACTATAATGAAAAACTGTTTTTT
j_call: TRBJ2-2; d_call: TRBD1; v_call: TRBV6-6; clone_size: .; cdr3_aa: CASSPRTGSTGELFF; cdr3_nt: TGTGCCAGCAGCCCCCGGACAGGGAGTACCGGGGAGCTGTTTTTT
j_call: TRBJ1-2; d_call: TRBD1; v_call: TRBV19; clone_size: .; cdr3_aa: CASNNQGAYGYTF; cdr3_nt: TGTGCCAGCAATAATCAGGGGGCCTATGGCTACACCTTC
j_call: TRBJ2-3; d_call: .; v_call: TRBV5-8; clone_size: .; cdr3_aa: CASSGEGVASTQYF; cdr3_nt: TGTGCCAGCAGCGGCGAGGGGGTAGCGAGTACGCAGTATTTT
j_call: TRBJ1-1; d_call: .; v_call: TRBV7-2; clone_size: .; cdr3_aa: CASSLVDTRGTEAFF; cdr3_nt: TGTGCCAGCAGCTTAGTGGACACCCGAGGCACTGAAGCTTTCTTT
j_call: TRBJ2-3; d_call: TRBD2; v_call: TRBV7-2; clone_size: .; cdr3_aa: CASSGAAGGSTDTQYF; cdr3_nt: TGTGCCAGCAGCGGAGCGGCGGGGGGAAGCACAGATACGCAGTATTTT
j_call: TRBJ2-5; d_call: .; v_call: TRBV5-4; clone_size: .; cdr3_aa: CASSLDLGWETQYF; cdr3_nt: TGTGCCAGCAGCTTGGATCTCGGTTGGGAGACCCAGTACTTC
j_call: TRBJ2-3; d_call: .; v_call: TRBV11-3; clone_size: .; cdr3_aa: CASSLGGTDTQYF; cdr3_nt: TGTGCCAGCAGCTTAGGTGGCACAGATACGCAGTATTTT
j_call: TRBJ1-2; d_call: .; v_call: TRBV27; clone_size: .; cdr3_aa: CASSLWVSYPLSGYTF; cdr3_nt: TGTGCCAGCAGTTTATGGGTCTCGTACCCTCTAAGTGGCTACACCTTC
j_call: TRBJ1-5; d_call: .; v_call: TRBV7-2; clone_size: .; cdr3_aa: CASSLEWGGSQPQHF; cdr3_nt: TGTGCCAGCAGCTTAGAGTGGGGGGGCAGTCAGCCCCAGCATTTT
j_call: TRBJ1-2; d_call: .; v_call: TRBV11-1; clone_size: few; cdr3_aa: CASSLTGRHGYTF; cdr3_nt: TGTGCCAGCAGCTTAACAGGGCGCCATGGCTACACCTTC
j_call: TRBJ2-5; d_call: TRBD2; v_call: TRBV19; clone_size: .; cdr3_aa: CASTPLAGIQETQYF; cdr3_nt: TGTGCCAGTACCCCACTAGCGGGGATCCAAGAGACCCAGTACTTC
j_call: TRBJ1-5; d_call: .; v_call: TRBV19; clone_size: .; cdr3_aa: CASSRDISNQPQHF; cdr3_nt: TGTGCCAGTAGTAGGGACATTAGCAATCAGCCCCAGCATTTT
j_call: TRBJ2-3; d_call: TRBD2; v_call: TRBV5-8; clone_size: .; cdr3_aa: CASSLSFASGGTDTQYF; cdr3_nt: TGTGCCAGCAGCTTGTCTTTCGCTAGCGGGGGCACAGATACGCAGTATTTT
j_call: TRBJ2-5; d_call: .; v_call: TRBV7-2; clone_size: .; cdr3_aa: CASSRDQDREQYF; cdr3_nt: TGTGCCAGCAGCCGGGACCAGGATCGGGAGCAGTACTTC
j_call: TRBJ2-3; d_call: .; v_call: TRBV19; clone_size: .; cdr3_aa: CASSSFLQGSGTDTQYF; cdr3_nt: TGTGCCAGTAGTTCCTTCCTCCAGGGTTCGGGCACAGATACGCAGTATTTT
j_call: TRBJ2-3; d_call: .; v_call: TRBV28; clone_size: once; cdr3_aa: CASSLRDTQYF; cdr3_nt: TGTGCCAGCAGTTTAAGAGATACGCAGTATTTT
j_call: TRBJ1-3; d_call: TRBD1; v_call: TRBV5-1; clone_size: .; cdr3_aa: CASSEGAAGNTIYF; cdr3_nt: TGCGCCAGCAGTGAGGGGGCGGCTGGAAACACCATATATTTT
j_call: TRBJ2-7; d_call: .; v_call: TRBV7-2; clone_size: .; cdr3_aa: CASSLGRWGVASSYEQYF; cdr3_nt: TGTGCCAGCAGCTTAGGGAGGTGGGGGGTCGCGAGCTCCTACGAGCAGTACTTC
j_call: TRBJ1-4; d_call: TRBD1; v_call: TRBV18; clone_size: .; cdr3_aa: CASSLGTGGGGLFF; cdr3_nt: TGTGCCAGCTCACTCGGGACAGGGGGTGGAGGACTGTTTTTT
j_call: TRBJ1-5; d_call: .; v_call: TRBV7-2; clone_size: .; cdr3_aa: CASSLAQDGNQPQHF; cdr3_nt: TGTGCCAGCAGCTTAGCGCAGGACGGAAATCAGCCCCAGCATTTT
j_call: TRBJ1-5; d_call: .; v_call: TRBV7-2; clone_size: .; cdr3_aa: CASSLHSPNQPQHF; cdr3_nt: TGTGCCAGCAGCCTACACAGCCCCAATCAGCCCCAGCATTTT
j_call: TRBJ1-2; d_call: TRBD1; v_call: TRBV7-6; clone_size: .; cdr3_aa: CASSLAGRGLNYGYTF; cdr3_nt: TGTGCCAGCAGCTTAGCCGGCAGGGGGCTTAACTATGGCTACACCTTC